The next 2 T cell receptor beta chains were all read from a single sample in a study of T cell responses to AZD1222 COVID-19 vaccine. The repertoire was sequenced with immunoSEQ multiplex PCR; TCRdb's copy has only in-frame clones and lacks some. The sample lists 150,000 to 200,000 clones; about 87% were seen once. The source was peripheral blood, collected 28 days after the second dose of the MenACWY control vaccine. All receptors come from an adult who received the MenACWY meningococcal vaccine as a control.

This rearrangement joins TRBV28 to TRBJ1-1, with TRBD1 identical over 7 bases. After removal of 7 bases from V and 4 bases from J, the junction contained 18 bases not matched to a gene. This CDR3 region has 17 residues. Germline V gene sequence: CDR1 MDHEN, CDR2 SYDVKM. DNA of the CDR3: TGTGCCAGCACCTCGGGGGGGTTAACAGGGGAGGGCACTGAAGCTTTCTTT. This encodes CASTSGGLTGEGTEAFF.

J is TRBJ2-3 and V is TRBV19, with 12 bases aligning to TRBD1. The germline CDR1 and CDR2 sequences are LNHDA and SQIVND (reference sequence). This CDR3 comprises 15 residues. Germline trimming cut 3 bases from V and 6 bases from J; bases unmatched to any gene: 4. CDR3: CASSMGQGALDTQYF. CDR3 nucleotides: TGTGCCAGTAGTATGGGACAGGGGGCATTGGATACGCAGTATTTT. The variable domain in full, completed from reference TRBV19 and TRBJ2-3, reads DGGITQSPKYLFRKEGQNVTLSCEQNLNHDAMYWYRQDPGQGLRLIYYSQIVNDFQKGDIAEGYSVSREKKESFPLTVTSAQKNPTAFYLCASSMGQGALDTQYFGPGTRLTVL.